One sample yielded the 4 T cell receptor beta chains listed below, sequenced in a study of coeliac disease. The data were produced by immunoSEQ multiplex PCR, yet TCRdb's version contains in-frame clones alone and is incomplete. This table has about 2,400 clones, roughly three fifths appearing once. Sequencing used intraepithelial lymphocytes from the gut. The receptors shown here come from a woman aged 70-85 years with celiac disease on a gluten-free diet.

The CDR3 loop is CASSPAGGSTDTQYF. CDR3 DNA: TGTGCCAGCAGCCCAGCGGGGGGTAGCACAGATACGCAGTATTTT. This chain connects TRBV7-2 to TRBJ2-3; 9 bases map to TRBD2. Germline CDR1 is SGHTA and CDR2 is FQGNSA. The CDR3 totals 15 residues. V dropped 5 bases and J dropped 0; count of bases not matched to a gene: 3.

CDR3 region: CATSRDRGQEKLFF. The CDR3 DNA sequence: TGTGCCACCAGCAGGGACAGGGGGCAAGAAAAACTGTTTTTT. This chain connects TRBV15 to TRBJ1-4; 11 bases map to TRBD1. Germline V lookup: CDR1 LNHNV, CDR2 YYDKDF (reference sequence). Trimming took 3 bases from V and 8 from J; bases not matched to a gene: 2. The CDR3 sequence is 14 residues long. The variable domain in full, with the rest retrieved from reference TRBV15 and TRBJ1-4, is DAMVIQNPRYQVTQFGKPVTLSCSQTLNHNVMYWYQQKSSQAPKLLFHYYDKDFNNEADTPDNFQSRRPNTSFCFLDIRSPGLGDTAMYLCATSRDRGQEKLFFGSGTQLSVL.

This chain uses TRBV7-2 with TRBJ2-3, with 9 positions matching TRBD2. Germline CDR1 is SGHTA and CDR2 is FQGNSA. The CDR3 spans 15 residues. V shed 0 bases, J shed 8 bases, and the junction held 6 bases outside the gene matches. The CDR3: CASSLALAGSSTQYF. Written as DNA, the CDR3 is TGTGCCAGCAGCTTAGCCCTAGCGGGAAGTAGTACGCAGTATTTT.

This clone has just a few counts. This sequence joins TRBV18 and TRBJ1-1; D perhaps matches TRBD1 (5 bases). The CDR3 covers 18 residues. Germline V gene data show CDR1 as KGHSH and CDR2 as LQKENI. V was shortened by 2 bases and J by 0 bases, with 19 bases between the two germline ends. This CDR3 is CASSPVRQLNRLNTEAFF. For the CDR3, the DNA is TGTGCCAGCTCACCAGTCCGACAGTTGAATCGCTTGAACACTGAAGCTTTCTTT.